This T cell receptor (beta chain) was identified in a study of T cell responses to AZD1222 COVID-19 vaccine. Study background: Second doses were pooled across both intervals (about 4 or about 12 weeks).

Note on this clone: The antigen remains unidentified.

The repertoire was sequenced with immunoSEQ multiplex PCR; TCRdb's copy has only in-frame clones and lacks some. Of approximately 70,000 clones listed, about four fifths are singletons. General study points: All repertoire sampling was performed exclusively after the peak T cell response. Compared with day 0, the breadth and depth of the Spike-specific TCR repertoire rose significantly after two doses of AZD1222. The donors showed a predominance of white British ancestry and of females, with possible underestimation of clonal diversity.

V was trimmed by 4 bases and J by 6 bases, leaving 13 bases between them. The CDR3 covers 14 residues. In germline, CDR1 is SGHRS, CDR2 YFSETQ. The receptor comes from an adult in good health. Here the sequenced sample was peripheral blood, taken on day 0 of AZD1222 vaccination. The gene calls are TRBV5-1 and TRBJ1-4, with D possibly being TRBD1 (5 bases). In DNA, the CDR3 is TGCGCCAGCAGCCCCAGGGATTTCGATGAAAAACTGTTTTTT. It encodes CASSPRDFDEKLFF.